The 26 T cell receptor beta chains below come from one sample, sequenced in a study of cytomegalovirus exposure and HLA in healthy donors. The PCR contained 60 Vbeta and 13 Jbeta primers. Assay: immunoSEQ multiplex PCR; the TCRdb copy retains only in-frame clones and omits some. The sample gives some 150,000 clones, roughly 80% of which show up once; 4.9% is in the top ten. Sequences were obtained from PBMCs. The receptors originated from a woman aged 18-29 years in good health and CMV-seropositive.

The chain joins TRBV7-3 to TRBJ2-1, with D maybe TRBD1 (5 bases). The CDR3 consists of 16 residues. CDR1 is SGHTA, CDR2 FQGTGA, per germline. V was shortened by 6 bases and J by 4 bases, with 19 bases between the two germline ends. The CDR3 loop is CASSHPVLGAYNEQFF. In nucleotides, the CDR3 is TGTGCCAGCAGTCACCCCGTGTTAGGGGCTTACAATGAGCAGTTCTTC.

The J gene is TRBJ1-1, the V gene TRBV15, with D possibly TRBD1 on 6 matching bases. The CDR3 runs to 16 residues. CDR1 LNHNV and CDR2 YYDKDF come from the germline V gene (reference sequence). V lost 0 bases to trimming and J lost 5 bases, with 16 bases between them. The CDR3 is CATSRDSGGARTEAFF. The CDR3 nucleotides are TGTGCCACCAGCAGAGATTCGGGGGGCGCGCGAACTGAAGCTTTCTTT.

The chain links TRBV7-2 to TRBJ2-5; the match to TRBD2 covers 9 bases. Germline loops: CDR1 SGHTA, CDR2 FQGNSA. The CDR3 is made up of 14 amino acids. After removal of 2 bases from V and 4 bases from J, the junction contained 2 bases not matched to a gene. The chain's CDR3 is CASSLTTSGETQYF. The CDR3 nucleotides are TGTGCCAGCAGCTTAACGACTAGCGGAGAGACCCAGTACTTC.

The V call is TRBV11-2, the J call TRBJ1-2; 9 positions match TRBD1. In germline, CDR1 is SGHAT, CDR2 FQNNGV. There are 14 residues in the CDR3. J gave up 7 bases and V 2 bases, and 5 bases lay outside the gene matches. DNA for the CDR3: TGTGCCAGCAGCTTAAGTACAGGGGGCTCTGGCTACACCTTC. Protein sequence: CASSLSTGGSGYTF.

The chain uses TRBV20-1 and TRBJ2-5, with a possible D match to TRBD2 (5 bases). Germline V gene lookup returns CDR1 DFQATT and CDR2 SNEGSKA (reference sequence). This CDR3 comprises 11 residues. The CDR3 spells CTARDWETQYF. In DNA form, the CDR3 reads TGCACCGCGAGGGATTGGGAGACCCAGTACTTC.

CDR3 nucleotides: TGTGCCAGTAGTACCTCTGACAGAACGTCGAGTGGATGGACGGGCAACGTCCTGACTTTC. Its protein product is CASSTSDRTSSGWTGNVLTF. The rearrangement uses TRBV19 and TRBJ2-6, with a weak D call TRBD1 (5 bases). V gave up 4 bases and J gave up 9 bases, with 31 bases separating them. The CDR3 has 20 amino acids. Germline V gene lookup returns CDR1 LNHDA and CDR2 SQIVND (reference sequence).

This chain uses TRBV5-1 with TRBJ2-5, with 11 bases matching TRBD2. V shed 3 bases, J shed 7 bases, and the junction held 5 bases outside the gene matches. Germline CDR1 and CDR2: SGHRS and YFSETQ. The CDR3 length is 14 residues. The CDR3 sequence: CASSSLGTSGTQYF. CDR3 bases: TGCGCCAGCAGCTCGCTCGGGACTAGCGGGACCCAGTACTTC.

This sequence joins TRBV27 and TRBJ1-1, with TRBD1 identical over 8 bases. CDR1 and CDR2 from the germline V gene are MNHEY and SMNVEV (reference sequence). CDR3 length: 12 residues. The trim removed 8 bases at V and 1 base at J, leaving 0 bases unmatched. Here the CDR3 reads CASGTGNTEAFF. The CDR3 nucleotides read TGTGCCAGCGGGACAGGGAACACTGAAGCTTTCTTT.

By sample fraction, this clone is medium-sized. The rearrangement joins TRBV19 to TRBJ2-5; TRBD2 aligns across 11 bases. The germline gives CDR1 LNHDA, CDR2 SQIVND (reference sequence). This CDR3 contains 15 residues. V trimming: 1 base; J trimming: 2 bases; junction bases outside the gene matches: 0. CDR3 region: CASSIASGGQETQYF. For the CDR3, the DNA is TGTGCCAGTAGTATAGCTAGCGGGGGGCAAGAGACCCAGTACTTC.

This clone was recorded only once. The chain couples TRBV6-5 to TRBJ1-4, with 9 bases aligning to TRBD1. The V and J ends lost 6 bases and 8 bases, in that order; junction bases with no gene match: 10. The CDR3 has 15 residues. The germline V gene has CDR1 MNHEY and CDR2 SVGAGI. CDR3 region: CASSHQQGAREKLFF. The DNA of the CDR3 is TGTGCCAGCAGCCACCAACAGGGGGCGAGGGAAAAACTGTTTTTT.

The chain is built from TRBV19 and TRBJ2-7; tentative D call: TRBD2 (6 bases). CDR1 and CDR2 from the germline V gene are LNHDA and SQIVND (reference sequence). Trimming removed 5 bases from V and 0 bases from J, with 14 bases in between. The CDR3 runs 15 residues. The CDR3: CASSSGHGGSYEQYF. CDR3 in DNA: TGTGCCAGTAGTTCCGGACACGGGGGCTCCTACGAGCAGTACTTC.

CDR3 loop: CASSHRDSHYEQYF. DNA for the CDR3: TGCGCCAGCAGCCATCGGGACTCTCACTACGAGCAGTACTTC. The J gene is TRBJ2-7, the V gene TRBV5-1, with D tentatively TRBD2 (6 bases). Looked up from germline, CDR1 is SGHRS and CDR2 is YFSETQ. The CDR3 is 14 amino acids. V shed 4 bases and J shed 3 bases, with 14 bases lying between them.

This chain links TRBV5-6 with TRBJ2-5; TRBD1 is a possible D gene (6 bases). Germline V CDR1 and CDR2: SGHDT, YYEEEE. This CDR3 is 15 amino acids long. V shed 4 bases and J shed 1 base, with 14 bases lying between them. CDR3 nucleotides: TGTGCCAGCAGCGGAACGGGACACAGCCAAGAGACCCAGTACTTC. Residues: CASSGTGHSQETQYF.

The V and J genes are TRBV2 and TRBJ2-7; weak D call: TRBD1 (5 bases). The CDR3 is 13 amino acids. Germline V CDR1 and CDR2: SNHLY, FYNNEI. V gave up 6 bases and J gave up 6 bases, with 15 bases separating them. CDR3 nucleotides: TGTGCCAGCAGCGACTGGGGCAGGGTCGAGCAGTACTTC. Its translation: CASSDWGRVEQYF.

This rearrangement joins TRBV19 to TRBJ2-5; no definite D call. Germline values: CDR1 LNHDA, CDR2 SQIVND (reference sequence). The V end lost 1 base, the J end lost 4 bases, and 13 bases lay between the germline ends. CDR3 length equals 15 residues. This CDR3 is CASSIGAVMGETQYF. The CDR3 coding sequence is TGTGCCAGTAGTATAGGTGCGGTGATGGGAGAGACCCAGTACTTC.

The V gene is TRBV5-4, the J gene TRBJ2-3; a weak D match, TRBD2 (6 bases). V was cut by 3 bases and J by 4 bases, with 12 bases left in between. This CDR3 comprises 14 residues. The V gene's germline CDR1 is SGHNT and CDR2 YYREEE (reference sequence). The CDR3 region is CASSSGEVSDTQYF. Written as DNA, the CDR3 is TGTGCCAGCAGCTCCGGGGAGGTATCAGATACGCAGTATTTT.

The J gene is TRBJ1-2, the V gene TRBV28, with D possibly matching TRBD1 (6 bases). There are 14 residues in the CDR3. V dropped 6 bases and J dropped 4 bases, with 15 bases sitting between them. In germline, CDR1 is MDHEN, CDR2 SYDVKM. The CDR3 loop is CASSSRGATYGYTF. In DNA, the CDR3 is TGTGCCAGCAGCAGCAGGGGAGCTACCTATGGCTACACCTTC.

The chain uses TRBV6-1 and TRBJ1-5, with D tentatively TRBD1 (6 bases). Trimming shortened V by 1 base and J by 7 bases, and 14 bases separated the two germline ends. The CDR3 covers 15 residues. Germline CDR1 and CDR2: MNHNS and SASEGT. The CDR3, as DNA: TGTGCCAGCAGTGAAGGGGCAGGGGCCGGGCAGCCCCAGCATTTT. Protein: CASSEGAGAGQPQHF.

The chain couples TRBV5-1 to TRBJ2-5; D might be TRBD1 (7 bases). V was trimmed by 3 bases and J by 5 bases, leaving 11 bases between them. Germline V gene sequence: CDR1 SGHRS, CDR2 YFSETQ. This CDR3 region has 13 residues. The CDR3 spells CASSSRGDETQYF. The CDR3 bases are TGCGCCAGCAGCTCCAGGGGGGACGAGACCCAGTACTTC.

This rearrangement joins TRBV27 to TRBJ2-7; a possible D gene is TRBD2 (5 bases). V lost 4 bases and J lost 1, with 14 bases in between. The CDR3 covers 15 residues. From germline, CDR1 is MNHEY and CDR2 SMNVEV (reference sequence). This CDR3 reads CASSWSDTRSYEQYF. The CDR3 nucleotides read TGTGCCAGCAGTTGGTCTGATACTAGGTCCTACGAGCAGTACTTC.

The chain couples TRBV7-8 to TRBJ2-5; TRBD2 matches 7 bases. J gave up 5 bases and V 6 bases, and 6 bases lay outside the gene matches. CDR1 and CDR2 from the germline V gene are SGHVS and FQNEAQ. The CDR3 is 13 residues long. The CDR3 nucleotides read TGTGCCAGCAGACCGACTAGCTTGGAGACCCAGTACTTC. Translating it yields CASRPTSLETQYF.

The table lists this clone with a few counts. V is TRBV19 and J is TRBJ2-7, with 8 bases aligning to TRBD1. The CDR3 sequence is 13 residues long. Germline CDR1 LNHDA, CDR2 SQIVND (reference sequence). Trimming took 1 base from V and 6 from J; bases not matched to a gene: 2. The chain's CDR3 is CASSIGTGFEQYF. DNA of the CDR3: TGTGCCAGTAGTATAGGGACAGGGTTCGAGCAGTACTTC.

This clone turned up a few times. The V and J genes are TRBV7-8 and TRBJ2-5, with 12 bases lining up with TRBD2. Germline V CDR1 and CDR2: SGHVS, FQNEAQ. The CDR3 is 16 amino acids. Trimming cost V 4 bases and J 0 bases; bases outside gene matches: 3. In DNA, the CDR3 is TGTGCCAGCAGCTACCTAGCGGGGGGGTACCAAGAGACCCAGTACTTC. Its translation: CASSYLAGGYQETQYF. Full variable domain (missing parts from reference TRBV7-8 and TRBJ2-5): GAGVSQSPRYKVAKRGQDVALRCDPISGHVSLFWYQQALGQGPEFLTYFQNEAQLDKSGLPSDRFFAERPEGSVSTLKIQRTQQEDSAVYLCASSYLAGGYQETQYFGPGTRLLVL.

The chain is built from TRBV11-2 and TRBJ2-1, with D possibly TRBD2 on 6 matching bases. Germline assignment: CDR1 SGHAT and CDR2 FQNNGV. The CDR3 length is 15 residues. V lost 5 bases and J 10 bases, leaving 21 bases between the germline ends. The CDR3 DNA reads TGTGCCAGCAGCCCCCCTGGGGTTAGGAGCGGGGAGCAGTTCTTC. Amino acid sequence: CASSPPGVRSGEQFF.

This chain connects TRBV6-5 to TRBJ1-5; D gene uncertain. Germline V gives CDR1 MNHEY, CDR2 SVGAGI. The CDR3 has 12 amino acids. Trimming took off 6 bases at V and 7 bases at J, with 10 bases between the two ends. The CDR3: CASRTSGQPQHF. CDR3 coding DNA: TGTGCCAGCAGGACCTCGGGACAGCCCCAGCATTTT.

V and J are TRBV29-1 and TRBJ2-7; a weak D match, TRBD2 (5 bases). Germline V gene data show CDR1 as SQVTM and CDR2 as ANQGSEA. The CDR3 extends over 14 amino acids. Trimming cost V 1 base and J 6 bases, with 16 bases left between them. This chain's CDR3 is CSVEGTEEVGEQYF. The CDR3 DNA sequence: TGCAGCGTTGAAGGGACTGAGGAGGTGGGCGAGCAGTACTTC.